This T cell receptor beta chain was found in a study of OX40 agonist ivuxolimab in advanced cancers. The data were produced by immunoSEQ multiplex PCR, yet TCRdb's version contains in-frame clones alone and is incomplete. There are 30,000 to 35,000 clones in the sample; around 81% occur only once, and 1.3% to 1.5% lies in the top ten. Germline-derived CDR1 and CDR2 are SGHDT and YYEEEE. This CDR3 is 15 amino acids long. The V segment lost 4 bases and the J segment 3 bases; nucleotides outside the gene matches: 5. Comments on this clone: Its antigen is unknown.

Study outcomes and limitations: It was also the case that some nonresponders had low normalized T-cell clonal expansion. Dosing at 0.1 to 3.0 mg/kg was accompanied by clonal expansion of CD4+ and CD8+ blood T cells by week 6. Among expanded peripheral T cells, antigen specificity went undetermined.

The receptor comes from an adult with an advanced solid tumor such as melanoma, head and neck, liver or kidney cancer. This chain links TRBV5-6 with TRBJ2-5, with TRBD2 identical over 11 bases. The source material was CD4+ or CD8+ T cells sorted from blood, sampled in a trial of the OX40 agonist ivuxolimab. In DNA form, the CDR3 reads TGTGCCAGCAGCGTTAGCGGGAGGGGGGAAGAGACCCAGTACTTC. Amino acids: CASSVSGRGEETQYF.